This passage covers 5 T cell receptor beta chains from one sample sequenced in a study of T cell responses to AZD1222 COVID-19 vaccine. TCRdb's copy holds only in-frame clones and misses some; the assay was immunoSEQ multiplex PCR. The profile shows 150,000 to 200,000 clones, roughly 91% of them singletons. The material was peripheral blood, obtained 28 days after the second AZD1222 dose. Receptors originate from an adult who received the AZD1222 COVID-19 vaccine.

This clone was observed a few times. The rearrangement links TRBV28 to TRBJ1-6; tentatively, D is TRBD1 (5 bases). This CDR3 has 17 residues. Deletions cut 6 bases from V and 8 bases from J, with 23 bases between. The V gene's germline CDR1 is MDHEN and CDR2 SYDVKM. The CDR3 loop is CASSYGRIGAGDSPLHF. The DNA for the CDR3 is TGTGCCAGCAGCTACGGTCGGATTGGGGCGGGGGATTCACCCCTCCACTTT.

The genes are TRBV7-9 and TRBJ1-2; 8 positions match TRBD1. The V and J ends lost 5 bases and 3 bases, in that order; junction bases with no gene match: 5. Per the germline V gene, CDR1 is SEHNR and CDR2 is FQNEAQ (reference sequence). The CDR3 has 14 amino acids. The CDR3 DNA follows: TGTGCCAGCAGCCCCGGACAGGGAGACTATGGCTACACCTTC. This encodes CASSPGQGDYGYTF.

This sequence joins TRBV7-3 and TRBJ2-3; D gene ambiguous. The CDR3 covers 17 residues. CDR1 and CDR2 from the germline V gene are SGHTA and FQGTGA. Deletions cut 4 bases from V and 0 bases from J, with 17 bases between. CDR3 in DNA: TGTGCCAGCAGCTCCTATCCCCTTCTCTATAGCACAGATACGCAGTATTTT. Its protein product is CASSSYPLLYSTDTQYF.

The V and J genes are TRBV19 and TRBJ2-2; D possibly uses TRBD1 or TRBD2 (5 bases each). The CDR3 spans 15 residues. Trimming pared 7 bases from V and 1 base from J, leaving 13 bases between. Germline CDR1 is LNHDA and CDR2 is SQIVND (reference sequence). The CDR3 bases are TGTGCCAGTATCAAGGGGACCGTGAACACCGGGGAGCTGTTTTTT. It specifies CASIKGTVNTGELFF.

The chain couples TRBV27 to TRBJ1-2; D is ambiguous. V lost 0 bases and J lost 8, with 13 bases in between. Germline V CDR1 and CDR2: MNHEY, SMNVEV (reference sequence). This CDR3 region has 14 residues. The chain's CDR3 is CASSLSGGSTGYTF. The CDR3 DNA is TGTGCCAGCAGTTTATCCGGCGGTTCTACGGGCTACACCTTC.